This T cell receptor (beta chain) was retrieved from a study of T cell responses to AZD1222 COVID-19 vaccine (dated by TCRdb to the early 2020s). A note on the overall study: AZD1222 recipients with second doses at about 4 weeks or about 12 weeks were pooled, because spike-specific TCR depth and breadth did not differ between schedules. A total of about 250 trial participants underwent TCR sequencing, of whom under 220 had received two doses of AZD1222 and about 25 had received two doses of the MenACWY control vaccine. Enrollment into the trials was organized by age into subgroups of 18-55, 56-69 and 70-plus years, and those subgroups contained roughly 150, 30 and 60 TCR-sequenced participants, respectively. Results and caveats for the whole study, not just this receptor: No day 14 peak-response samples were available, so repertoires were characterized only after the peak T cell response. The 56-69-year group was small, and its depth increase did not reach significance, likely because of low power. Epitopes outside the regions mutated in the B.1.351 and B.1.1.7 variants were reportedly recognized by nearly half of the unique spike-specific TCRs. The vaccine-associated CD4 TCRs covered the entire spike protein, and the dominant responses fell in regions 160-218 and 743-854. A significant rise in spike-specific TCR breadth and depth was observed after two AZD1222 doses relative to day 0 and relative to MenACWY recipients. Participants were mostly white British, with more females than males. The authors suggested clonal diversity may have been underestimated. Conclusions about previously exposed vaccinees are limited, since just five or six AZD1222 recipients were seropositive for SARS-CoV-2 at baseline.

With respect to this clone: No cognate antigen has been identified for it. Qualities for individual bases were not recorded, and no much larger clone is one base off.

Explained via the paper, the time point label denotes: baseline before first vaccination. Samples from vaccinated people were obtained from the UK trials COV001 and COV002, which included a single-blind randomized controlled phase 2/3 trial of AZD1222 (ChAdOx1 nCoV-19) in healthy adults. Trial participant PBMC samples were collected at day 0 and day 28 after the second dose for TCRbeta chain sequencing. In the germline V gene (reference sequence), CDR1 corresponds to SGHNT and CDR2 to YYREEE. The junction carries 11 bases between V and J, which are trimmed by 1 base and 0 bases respectively. From the cysteine up to the phenylalanine, the CDR3 has a length of 15 residues. Just the 45-base CDR3 DNA is kept, in frame starting at base 1. The CDR3 regions of human TCRbeta chains were analyzed by immunosequencing. Per the original workflow: TCRs in the repertoires were compared against a reference library of SARS-CoV-2-specific TCRs that had been generated with the MIRA antigen-specificity platform. Breadth was defined as the fraction of unique TCRs that were SARS-CoV-2-associated, and depth was defined as the fraction of total T cells that were SARS-CoV-2-associated. Using the MIRA data, each spike-specific TCR was assigned both to the spike region to which the TCR was reactive and to a CD4 or CD8 class. Log10-transformed breadth and depth values were compared by one-way ANOVA with Sidak's multiple comparisons tests. Not all clones reach the TCRdb copy of this immuneACCESS table, which keeps in-frame sequences only. Checked studies attribute under half of the gap to unresolved V genes and leave the rest unexplained. The V and J calls and clone size are taken from that table; D and trimming were inferred from the DNA. Within this sample are around 89,000 clones, with 85% to 90% of them counted one time only. The ten largest make up more than 8.5% of the sample.

This receptor chain uses TRBV5-4 and TRBJ2-7, with TRBD2 tentatively as D gene (6 bases match). This sample comprised peripheral blood, obtained on day 0 of AZD1222 vaccination. This TCR came from an adult in good health. The nucleotides read TGTGCCAGCAGCTTGTTCGGCGGGACCTCCTACGAGCAGTACTTC. Its product reads: CASSLFGGTSYEQYF.